Given below is one T cell receptor (beta chain) in context. The record originates from a study of blood T cell repertoires in COVID-19. The overall study: Sources were T cells, B-cell-depleted T cells, or PBMCs; the material itself was cDNA or gDNA.

Clones were read by immunoSEQ multiplex PCR, and TCRdb kept only the in-frame ones, dropping some. The sample holds roughly 240,000 clones, roughly 85% seen once. Germline lookup yields CDR1 LNHDA and CDR2 SQIVND (reference sequence). This CDR3 spans 15 amino acids. Trimming took 3 bases from V and 0 from J; bases not matched to a gene: 4. Material: PBMCs or T cells enriched from blood (not recorded which). This clonotype originated in a woman aged 45 to 65 with acute COVID-19. V is TRBV19 and J is TRBJ1-1, with TRBD1 matching over 7 bases. Here the CDR3 DNA reads TGTGCCAGTAGTATCGGGACAGACATGAACACTGAAGCTTTCTTT. This encodes CASSIGTDMNTEAFF.